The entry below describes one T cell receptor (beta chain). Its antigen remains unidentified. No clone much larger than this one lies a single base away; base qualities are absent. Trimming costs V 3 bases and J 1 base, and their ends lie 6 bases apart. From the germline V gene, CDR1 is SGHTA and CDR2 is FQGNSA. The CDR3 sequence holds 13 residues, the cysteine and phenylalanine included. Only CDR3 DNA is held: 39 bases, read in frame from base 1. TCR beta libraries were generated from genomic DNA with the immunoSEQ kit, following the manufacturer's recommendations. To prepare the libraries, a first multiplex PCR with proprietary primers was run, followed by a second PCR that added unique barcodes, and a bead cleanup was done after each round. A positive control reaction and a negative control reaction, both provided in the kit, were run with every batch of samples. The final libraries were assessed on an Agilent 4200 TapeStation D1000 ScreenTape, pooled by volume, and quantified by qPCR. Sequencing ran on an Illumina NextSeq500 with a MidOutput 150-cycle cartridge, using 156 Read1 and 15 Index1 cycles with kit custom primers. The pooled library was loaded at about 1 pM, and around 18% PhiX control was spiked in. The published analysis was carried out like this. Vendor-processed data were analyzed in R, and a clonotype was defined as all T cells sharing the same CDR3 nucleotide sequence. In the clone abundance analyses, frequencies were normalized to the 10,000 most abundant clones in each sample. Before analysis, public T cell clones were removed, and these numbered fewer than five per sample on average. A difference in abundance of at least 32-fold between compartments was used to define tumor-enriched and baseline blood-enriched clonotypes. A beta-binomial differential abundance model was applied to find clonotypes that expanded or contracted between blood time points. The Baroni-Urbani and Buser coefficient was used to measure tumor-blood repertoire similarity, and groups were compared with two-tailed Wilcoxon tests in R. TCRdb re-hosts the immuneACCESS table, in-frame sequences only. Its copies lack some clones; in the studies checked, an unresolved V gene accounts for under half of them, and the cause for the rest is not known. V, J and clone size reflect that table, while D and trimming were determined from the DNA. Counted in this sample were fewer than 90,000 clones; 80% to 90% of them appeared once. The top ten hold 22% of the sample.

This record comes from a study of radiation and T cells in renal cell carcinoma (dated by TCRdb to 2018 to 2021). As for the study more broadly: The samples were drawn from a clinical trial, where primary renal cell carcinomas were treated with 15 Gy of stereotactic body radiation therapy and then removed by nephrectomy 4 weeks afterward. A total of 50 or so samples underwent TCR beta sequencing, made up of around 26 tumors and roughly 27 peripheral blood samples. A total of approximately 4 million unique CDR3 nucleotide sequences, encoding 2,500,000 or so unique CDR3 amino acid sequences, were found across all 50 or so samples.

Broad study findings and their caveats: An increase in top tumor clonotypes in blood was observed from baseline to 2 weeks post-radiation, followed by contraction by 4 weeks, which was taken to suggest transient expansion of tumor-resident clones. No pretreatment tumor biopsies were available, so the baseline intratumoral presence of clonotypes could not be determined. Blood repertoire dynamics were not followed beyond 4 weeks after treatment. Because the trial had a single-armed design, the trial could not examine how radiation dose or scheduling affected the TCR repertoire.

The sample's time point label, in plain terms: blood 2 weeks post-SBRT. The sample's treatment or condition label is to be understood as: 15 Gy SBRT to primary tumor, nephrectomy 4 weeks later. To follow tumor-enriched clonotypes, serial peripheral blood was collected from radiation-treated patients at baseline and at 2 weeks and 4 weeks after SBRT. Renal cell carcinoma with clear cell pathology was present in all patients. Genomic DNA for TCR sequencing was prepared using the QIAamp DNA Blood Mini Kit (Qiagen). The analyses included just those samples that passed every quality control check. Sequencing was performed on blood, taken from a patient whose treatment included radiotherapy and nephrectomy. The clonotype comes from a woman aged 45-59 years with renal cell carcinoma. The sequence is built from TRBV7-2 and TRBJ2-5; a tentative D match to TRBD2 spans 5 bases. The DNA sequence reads TGTGCCAGCAGCTTCGGGGTCCAAGAGACCCAGTACTTC. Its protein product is CASSFGVQETQYF.